This record looks at one T cell receptor (beta chain) sequence and its context. Measured with immunoSEQ multiplex PCR; TCRdb has only the in-frame clones, and not every one. The sample carries 140,000 or so clones, 80% to 90% recorded once. This record belongs to a study of blood T cell repertoires in COVID-19. Turning to the study itself: Sample material is recorded as cDNA or gDNA derived from T cells, B-cell-depleted T cells, or PBMCs.

The V and J ends lost 5 bases and 0 bases, in that order; junction bases with no gene match: 3. The CDR3 has 15 residues. CDR1 and CDR2 (germline): MNHNY, SVGAGI (reference sequence). The specimen sequenced was peripheral blood. This sequence joins TRBV6-6 and TRBJ2-7; 11 bases match TRBD2. The clonotype was recovered from a woman between 50 and 59 years old with acute or convalescent COVID-19. The CDR3 region is CASSALAGASYEQYF. CDR3 nucleotides: TGTGCCAGCAGTGCACTAGCGGGGGCCTCCTACGAGCAGTACTTC.